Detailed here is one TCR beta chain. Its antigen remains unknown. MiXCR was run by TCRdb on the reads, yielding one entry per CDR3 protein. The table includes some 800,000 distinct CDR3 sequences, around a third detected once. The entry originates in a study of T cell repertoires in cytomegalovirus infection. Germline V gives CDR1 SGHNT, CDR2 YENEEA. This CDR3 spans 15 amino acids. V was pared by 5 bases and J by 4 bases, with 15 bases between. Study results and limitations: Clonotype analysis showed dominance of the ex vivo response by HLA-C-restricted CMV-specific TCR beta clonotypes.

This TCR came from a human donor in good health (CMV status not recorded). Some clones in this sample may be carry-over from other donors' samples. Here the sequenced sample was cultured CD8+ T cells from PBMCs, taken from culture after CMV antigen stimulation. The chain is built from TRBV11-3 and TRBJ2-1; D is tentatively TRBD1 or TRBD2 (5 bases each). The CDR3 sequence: CASSQGREKYNEQFF. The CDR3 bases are TGTGCCAGCAGCCAGGGACGGGAAAAATACAATGAGCAGTTCTTC.